The T cell receptor beta chain described here comes from a study of early T cells in non-severe SARS-CoV-2 infection. Study information: Unpaired chains resulted from sequencing bulk RNA of unsorted whole blood. Broader study findings: The matching step, a VDJdb search, favored anti-spike CD8 responses and missed private and CD4 specificities.

Only a few counts were recorded for this clonotype. No antigen is known for it. TCRdb re-called the 5' RACE reads through MiXCR, storing one row per CDR3 protein. Of about 80,000 distinct CDR3 sequences listed, around 12% are singletons. Germline CDR1 reads SGHTA; CDR2 reads FQGNSA. V dropped 4 bases and J dropped 0 bases, with 13 bases sitting between them. This CDR3 spans 16 amino acids. The V and J genes are TRBV7-2 and TRBJ1-3, with no clear D. The TCR originated in an adult who was a healthcare worker with PCR-confirmed SARS-CoV-2 infection or an uninfected control (not recorded which). The donor label of this sample is uncertain. Sequencing used whole blood, obtained at baseline. The CDR3 DNA reads TGTGCCAGCAGCTACCTGAACAGTGCCTCTGGAAACACCATATATTTT. Its protein product is CASSYLNSASGNTIYF.